The 19 T cell receptor beta chains below all came from one sample that was sequenced in a study of T-cell reconstitution after alpha-beta-depleted transplantation in children. Unique molecular identifiers were used in preparing the TCRbeta library. Each CDR3 protein gets one entry after TCRdb re-called the PCR reads with MiXCR. The sample lists a few hundred thousand distinct CDR3 sequences, approximately 23% seen once, with approximately 9.9% in the top ten. The source material was PBMCs, mostly from graft donor cells, sampled 180 days after TCRalphabeta/CD19-depleted stem cell transplant. The receptor source for this set is a male patient between 10 and 17 years old who had a stem cell transplant for acute lymphoblastic leukemia, so the T cells may come from the graft donor.

This chain's CDR3 is CASSRAPRVETQYF. The DNA for the CDR3 is TGTGCCAGCAGTCGTGCACCTAGGGTAGAGACCCAGTACTTC. The V call is TRBV7-6, the J call TRBJ2-5, with unresolved D. V was clipped by 6 bases and J by 4 bases, with 15 bases between them. Germline loops: CDR1 SGHVS, CDR2 FNYEAQ. The CDR3 contains 14 residues.

This clonotype came up a few times. The chain combines TRBV5-1 with TRBJ2-7, with D unresolved. Between the trimmed V and J ends, which lost 2 bases and 1 base, there was a span of 7 bases. This CDR3 comprises 13 residues. Germline V gene lookup returns CDR1 SGHRS and CDR2 YFSETQ. CDR3 sequence: CASSFSASYEQYF. The DNA for the CDR3 is TGCGCCAGCAGCTTTTCTGCTTCCTACGAGCAGTACTTC.

V is TRBV25-1 and J is TRBJ2-3; D is ambiguous. Per germline, CDR1 MGHDK and CDR2 SYGVNS. This CDR3 contains 14 residues. V was cut by 2 bases and J by 2 bases, with 8 bases left in between. CDR3 bases: TGTGCCAGCAGTGAACATCGTGACACAGATACGCAGTATTTT. This translates into CASSEHRDTDTQYF.

J is TRBJ1-2 and V is TRBV4-1; D perhaps matches TRBD1 (5 bases). Germline-derived CDR1 and CDR2 are MGHRA and YSYEKL. CDR3 length equals 14 residues. V was cut by 4 bases and J by 6 bases, with 15 bases left in between. CDR3 coding DNA: TGCGCCAGCAGCCGAATGGCAGGGCCCGATGGCTACACCTTC. This sequence encodes CASSRMAGPDGYTF.

Of note for this clonotype: At one boundary the junction diverges from the germline segment, which might be a read error. CDR3 coding DNA: TGTGCCAGCAGCTCCTCGGACGGTTACGAGCAATACTTC. Translation: CASSSSDGYEQYF. The rearrangement joins TRBV5-5 to TRBJ2-7; D unclear. The germline CDR1 and CDR2 sequences are SGHKS and YYEKEE (reference sequence). This CDR3 has 13 amino acids.

The chain's CDR3 is CASSVSWAAHEQYF. CDR3 DNA sequence: TGTGCCAGCAGCGTAAGTTGGGCCGCACACGAGCAGTACTTC. The chain joins TRBV9 to TRBJ2-7; D is unresolved. This CDR3 has 14 amino acids. The germline V gene has CDR1 SGDLS and CDR2 YYNGEE. The V end lost 1 base, the J end lost 5 bases, and 13 bases lay between the germline ends.

This clonotype was recorded a few times. The chain links TRBV7-8 to TRBJ1-1, with D possibly being TRBD1 (5 bases). CDR1 is SGHVS and CDR2 is FQNEAQ in the germline V gene. This CDR3 region has 17 residues. V was trimmed by 3 bases and J by 1 base, leaving 18 bases between them. The DNA for the CDR3 is TGTGCCAGCAGCTTGGCTATTAGGACAAGCGGGAACACTGAAGCTTTCTTT. Translated: CASSLAIRTSGNTEAFF.

The chain employs TRBV20-1 and TRBJ1-1; TRBD1 matches at 7 bases. J was trimmed by 0 bases and V by 0 bases; bases with no gene match: 1. This CDR3 comprises 14 residues. Germline V lookup: CDR1 DFQATT, CDR2 SNEGSKA (reference sequence). The CDR3 sequence is CSAREGQLNTEAFF. CDR3 bases: TGCAGTGCTAGAGAGGGACAGTTGAACACTGAAGCTTTCTTT.

This clonotype was counted only a few times. The rearrangement links TRBV27 to TRBJ2-7, with 12 nucleotides matching TRBD2. Per the germline V gene, CDR1 is MNHEY and CDR2 is SMNVEV (reference sequence). The CDR3 contains 15 residues. J lost 6 bases, V lost 7 bases, and 10 bases had no gene match. CDR3 DNA: TGTGCCAGCACCTACGAGACTAGCGGGAGTGGCGAGCAGTACTTC. As protein: CASTYETSGSGEQYF.

In this sample, this clonotype turned up a few times. J is TRBJ2-1 and V is TRBV7-3; 11 nucleotides agree with TRBD2. J was trimmed by 7 bases and V by 5 bases; bases with no gene match: 10. The CDR3 loop spans 16 amino acids. Looked up from germline, CDR1 is SGHTA and CDR2 is FQGTGA. CDR3 sequence: CASSRSTSGIRNEQFF. CDR3 sequence (DNA): TGTGCCAGCAGCCGTTCGACTAGCGGGATTAGGAATGAGCAGTTCTTC.

This clonotype was counted between two and nine times. This sequence joins TRBV5-1 and TRBJ2-2; no definite D call. In germline, CDR1 is SGHRS, CDR2 YFSETQ. This CDR3 is built from 15 residues. V was clipped by 0 bases and J by 3 bases, with 9 bases between them. The CDR3 DNA sequence: TGCGCCAGCAGCTTGGTTACAGTCGACACCGGGGAGCTGTTTTTT. Its protein is CASSLVTVDTGELFF.

This clonotype was counted between two and nine times. The chain couples TRBV12-3 or TRBV12-4 to TRBJ2-1; D remains unclear. CDR3 length: 14 residues. The V gene lost 1 base and the J gene lost 1 base, with 5 bases spanning the gap. In nucleotides, the CDR3 is TGTGCCAGCAGTTTAGACTCTTCCTACAATGAGCAGTTCTTC. Its protein is CASSLDSSYNEQFF.

The gene calls are TRBV5-1 and TRBJ1-1; D not resolved. V was clipped by 4 bases and J by 3 bases, with 16 bases between them. This CDR3 has 15 amino acids. CDR1 and CDR2 from the germline V gene are SGHRS and YFSETQ. The CDR3 DNA reads TGCGCCAGCAGCATTGGTTTGGCCGGGGACACTGAAGCTTTCTTT. Translated: CASSIGLAGDTEAFF.

This clonotype was counted between two and nine times. This chain joins TRBV7-2 and TRBJ1-1; TRBD1 matches 7 bases. Germline V gene lookup returns CDR1 SGHTA and CDR2 FQGNSA. The length of the CDR3 is 14 residues. Losses at the gene ends were 3 bases for V and 1 base for J; bases not matched to a gene: 2. Here the CDR3 reads CASSLGQPNTEAFF. CDR3 sequence (DNA): TGTGCCAGCAGCTTGGGACAGCCGAACACTGAAGCTTTCTTT.

Points on this clonotype: A read error may account for a junction end that differs from germline. The CDR3, as DNA: TGTGCCAGCAGTTCTCCCGGGACGGCCAACACTGAAGCTTCCTTT. Translation: CASSSPGTANTEASF. The genes are TRBV12-3 or TRBV12-4 and TRBJ1-1; D may be TRBD1 (5 bases). The CDR3 runs to 15 residues.

V and J are TRBV27 and TRBJ2-1; D gene unclear. CDR3 length: 14 amino acids. V was trimmed by 7 bases and J by 5 bases, leaving 15 bases between them. Germline CDR1 reads MNHEY; CDR2 reads SMNVEV (reference sequence). The CDR3 protein is CASIGLAAHNEQFF. In nucleotides, the CDR3 is TGTGCCAGCATCGGATTAGCCGCACACAATGAGCAGTTCTTC.

The V call is TRBV12-3 or TRBV12-4, the J call TRBJ2-1; no clear D. CDR3 length: 12 amino acids. V was shortened by 9 bases and J by 1 base, with 7 bases between the two germline ends. CDR3: CARSESYNEQFF. The CDR3 DNA is TGTGCCAGAAGTGAGTCCTACAATGAGCAGTTCTTC.

This clonotype was recorded many times. This rearrangement joins TRBV7-2 to TRBJ2-7; TRBD2 might be the D (6 bases). V lost 5 bases and J lost 3, with 11 bases in between. Germline CDR1 reads SGHTA; CDR2 reads FQGNSA. The CDR3 consists of 13 residues. DNA of the CDR3: TGTGCCAGCAGCCGGGACTCCCGCTACGAGCAGTACTTC. It encodes CASSRDSRYEQYF.

The V and J genes are TRBV5-1 and TRBJ2-7; 8 bases are shared with TRBD1. With 0 bases clipped from V and 8 bases from J, the junction kept 16 bases outside the gene matches. The length of the CDR3 is 17 residues. In germline, CDR1 is SGHRS, CDR2 YFSETQ. This chain's CDR3 is CASSLDSRTGTIAKQYF. In nucleotides, the CDR3 is TGCGCCAGCAGCTTGGATTCACGGACAGGGACGATCGCAAAGCAGTACTTC.